This is a list of T cell receptor beta chains from one sample in a study of cytomegalovirus exposure and HLA in healthy donors. Sequencing used immunoSEQ multiplex PCR; TCRdb keeps in-frame clones, though not all of them. The data show about 98,000 clones, more than 60% seen once. Sequencing used PBMCs. The source is a man in his forties or fifties in good health and CMV-seronegative. CDR3s include the opening cysteine and the closing phenylalanine or tryptophan. The order of the fields is J gene, D gene, clone size, CDR3 length, V gene, CDR3 protein, CDR3 DNA. The D gene is left open where the match is weak. Only some rows state a clone size, as once, few, many or a class for expanded clones.

>TRBJ2-1|TRBD1|.|15|TRBV2
CARTARDRPPNEQFF
TGTGCCAGGACCGCCAGGGACAGGCCTCCCAATGAGCAGTTCTTC
>TRBJ2-1|.|few|14|TRBV2
CASRTPSDVDEQFF
TGTGCCAGCAGAACCCCAAGCGACGTGGATGAGCAGTTCTTC
>TRBJ2-3|.|.|12|TRBV7-2
CASSSYIDTQYF
TGTGCCAGCAGCTCTTACATAGATACGCAGTATTTT
>TRBJ2-1|TRBD2|.|14|TRBV19
CASSGLAGYNEQFF
TGTGCCAGTAGCGGACTAGCGGGTTACAATGAGCAGTTCTTC
>TRBJ1-5|.|.|14|TRBV6-5
CASSYARGNQPQHF
TGTGCCAGCAGTTACGCCAGGGGCAATCAGCCCCAGCATTTT
>TRBJ2-1|TRBD2|few|15|TRBV11-2
CASSFTGGLRNEQFF
TGTGCCAGCAGCTTCACGGGGGGGCTTCGTAATGAGCAGTTCTTC
>TRBJ2-5|TRBD1|.|12|TRBV29-1
CSAETGERGQYF
TGCAGCGCCGAGACAGGGGAACGCGGGCAGTACTTC
>TRBJ2-5|.|.|15|TRBV5-8
CASSLVRRGRETQYF
TGTGCCAGCAGCTTGGTTCGCAGGGGGAGGGAGACCCAGTACTTC
>TRBJ2-1|TRBD2|.|15|TRBV5-6
CASSGGLAGVREQFF
TGTGCCAGCAGCGGGGGACTAGCGGGAGTGCGTGAGCAGTTCTTC
>TRBJ2-7|.|.|16|TRBV27
CASSQRQGPSSYEQYF
TGTGCCAGCAGCCAAAGGCAGGGGCCGAGCTCCTACGAGCAGTACTTC
>TRBJ1-1|.|.|12|TRBV27
CASRTGNTEAFF
TGTGCCAGCAGGACAGGGAACACTGAAGCTTTCTTT
>TRBJ2-7|TRBD1|.|16|TRBV7-2
CASSPLVGQVPDEQYF
TGTGCCAGCAGCCCACTAGTGGGACAGGTTCCCGACGAGCAGTACTTC
>TRBJ2-7|TRBD1|.|15|TRBV6-5
CASSYSGQGAAEQCF
TGTGCCAGCAGTTACTCAGGGCAGGGGGCGGCCGAGCAGTGCTTC
>TRBJ2-7|.|.|11|TRBV2
CASGPRIEQYF
TGTGCCAGCGGGCCCCGGATCGAGCAGTACTTC
>TRBJ2-3|TRBD2|few|16|TRBV7-9
CSSSYPLGRESDTQYF
TGTTCCAGCAGCTACCCCTTAGGGCGGGAGTCAGATACGCAGTATTTT
>TRBJ2-6|.|.|19|TRBV4-1
CASSQGYGGLMAGANVLTF
TGCGCCAGCAGCCAAGGATACGGGGGGCTAATGGCCGGGGCCAACGTCCTGACTTTC
>TRBJ2-1|.|.|11|TRBV5-6
CASSSRNEQFF
TGTGCCAGCAGCTCTCGCAATGAGCAGTTCTTC
>TRBJ2-3|.|few|15|TRBV13
CASSLVGGSTDTQYF
TGTGCCAGCAGCTTAGTCGGCGGGAGCACAGATACGCAGTATTTT
>TRBJ2-3|TRBD1|.|21|TRBV18
CASSPMFRDRGRISSTDTQYF
TGTGCCAGCTCACCAATGTTCCGAGACAGGGGGCGCATTTCCAGCACAGATACGCAGTATTTT
>TRBJ2-7|.|once|13|TRBV14
CASSRVFGQMQYF
TGTGCCAGCAGCCGCGTCTTTGGGCAAATGCAGTACTTC
>TRBJ2-5|TRBD1|.|17|TRBV4-2
CASSQAAGTGNRETQYF
TGTGCCAGCAGCCAAGCAGCAGGGACAGGGAATCGGGAGACCCAGTACTTC
>TRBJ1-2|.|.|10|TRBV20-1
CSASYYGYTF
TGCAGTGCAAGCTACTATGGCTACACCTTC
>TRBJ1-1|.|.|15|TRBV9
CASSVGTARNTEAFF
TGTGCCAGCAGCGTAGGCACAGCACGGAACACTGAAGCTTTCTTT
>TRBJ1-5|.|.|15|TRBV2
CASRTDRYSNQPQHF
TGTGCCAGCAGGACGGACAGATATAGCAATCAGCCCCAGCATTTT
>TRBJ2-6|TRBD1|.|17|TRBV19
CASQADRGRTGANVLTF
TGTGCCAGCCAAGCAGACAGGGGGAGGACTGGGGCCAACGTCCTGACTTTC
>TRBJ1-6|.|.|15|TRBV28
CASSLGSNYNSPLHF
TGTGCCAGCAGTTTAGGCAGTAACTATAATTCACCCCTCCACTTT
>TRBJ2-1|.|few|15|TRBV6-6
CASIDRTLGYNEQFF
TGTGCCAGCATTGACAGAACATTAGGGTACAATGAGCAGTTCTTC
>TRBJ2-2|TRBD1|.|13|TRBV9
CASNPGGTGELFF
TGTGCCAGCAACCCAGGGGGCACCGGGGAGCTGTTTTTT
>TRBJ2-1|.|.|14|TRBV11-1
CASSLDRESNEQFF
TGTGCCAGCAGCTTAGATCGGGAGTCTAATGAGCAGTTCTTC